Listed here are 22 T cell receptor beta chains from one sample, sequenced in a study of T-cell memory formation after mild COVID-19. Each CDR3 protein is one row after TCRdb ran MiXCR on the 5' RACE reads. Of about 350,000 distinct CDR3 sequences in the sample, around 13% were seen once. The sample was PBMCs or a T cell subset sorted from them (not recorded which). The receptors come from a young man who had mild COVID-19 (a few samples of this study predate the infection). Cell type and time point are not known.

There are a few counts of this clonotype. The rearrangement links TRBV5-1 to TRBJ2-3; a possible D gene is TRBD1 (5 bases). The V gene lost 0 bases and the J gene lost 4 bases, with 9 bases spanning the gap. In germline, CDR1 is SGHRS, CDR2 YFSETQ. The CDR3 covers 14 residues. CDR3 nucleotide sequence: TGCGCCAGCAGCTTGGCACAGGAGTCAGATACGCAGTATTTT. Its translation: CASSLAQESDTQYF.

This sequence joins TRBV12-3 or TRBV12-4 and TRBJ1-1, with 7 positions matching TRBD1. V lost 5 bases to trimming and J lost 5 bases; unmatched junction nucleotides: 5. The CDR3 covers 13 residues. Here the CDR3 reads CASSDTGVTEAFF. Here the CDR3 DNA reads TGTGCCAGCAGTGATACAGGGGTGACTGAAGCTTTCTTT.

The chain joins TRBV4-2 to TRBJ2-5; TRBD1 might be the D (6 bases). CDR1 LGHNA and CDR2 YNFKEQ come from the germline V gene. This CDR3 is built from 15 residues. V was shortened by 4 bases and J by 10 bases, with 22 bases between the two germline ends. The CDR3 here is CASSPRSVGAGDQYF. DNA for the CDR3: TGTGCCAGCAGCCCGCGGTCGGTGGGGGCGGGCGACCAGTACTTC.

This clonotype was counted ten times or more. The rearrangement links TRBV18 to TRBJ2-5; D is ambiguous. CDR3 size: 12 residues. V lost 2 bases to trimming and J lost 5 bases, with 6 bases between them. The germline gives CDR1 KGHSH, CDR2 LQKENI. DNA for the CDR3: TGTGCCAGCTCACCAAGCGAGGAGACCCAGTACTTC. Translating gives CASSPSEETQYF.

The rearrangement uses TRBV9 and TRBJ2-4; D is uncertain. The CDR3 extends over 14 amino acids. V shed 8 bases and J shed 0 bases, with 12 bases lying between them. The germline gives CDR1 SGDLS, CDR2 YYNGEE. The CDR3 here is CASGPFLAKNIQYF. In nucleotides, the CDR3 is TGTGCCAGTGGGCCTTTCCTAGCCAAAAACATTCAGTACTTC.

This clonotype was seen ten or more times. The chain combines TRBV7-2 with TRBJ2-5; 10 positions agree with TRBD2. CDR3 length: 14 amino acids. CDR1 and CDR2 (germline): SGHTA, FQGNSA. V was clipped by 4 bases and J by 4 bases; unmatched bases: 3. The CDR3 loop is CASSSGLALETQYF. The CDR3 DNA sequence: TGTGCCAGCAGCTCGGGACTAGCGTTAGAGACCCAGTACTTC. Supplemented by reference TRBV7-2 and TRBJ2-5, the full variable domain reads GAGVSQSPSNKVTEKGKDVELRCDPISGHTALYWYRQSLGQGLEFLIYFQGNSAPDKSGLPSDRFSAERTGGSVSTLTIQRTQQEDSAVYLCASSSGLALETQYFGPGTRLLVL.

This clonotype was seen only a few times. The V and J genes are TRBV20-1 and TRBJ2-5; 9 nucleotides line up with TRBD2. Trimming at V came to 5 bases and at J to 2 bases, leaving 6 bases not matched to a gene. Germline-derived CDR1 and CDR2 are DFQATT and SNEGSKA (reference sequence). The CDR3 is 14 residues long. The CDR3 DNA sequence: TGCAGTGCTCCGCGGGGGGGCCTACAAGAGACCCAGTACTTC. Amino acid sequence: CSAPRGGLQETQYF.

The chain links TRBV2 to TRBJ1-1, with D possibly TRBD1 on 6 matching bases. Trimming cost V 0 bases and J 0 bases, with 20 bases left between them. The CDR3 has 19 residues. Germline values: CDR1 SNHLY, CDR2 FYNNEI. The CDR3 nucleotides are TGTGCCAGCAGTGAAGCCGGGACACAGGGATTAGGAATGAACACTGAAGCTTTCTTT. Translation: CASSEAGTQGLGMNTEAFF. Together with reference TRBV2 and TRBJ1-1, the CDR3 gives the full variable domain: EPEVTQTPSHQVTQMGQEVILRCVPISNHLYFYWYRQILGQKVEFLVSFYNNEISEKSEIFDDQFSVERPDGSNFTLKIRSTKLEDSAMYFCASSEAGTQGLGMNTEAFFGQGTRLTVV.

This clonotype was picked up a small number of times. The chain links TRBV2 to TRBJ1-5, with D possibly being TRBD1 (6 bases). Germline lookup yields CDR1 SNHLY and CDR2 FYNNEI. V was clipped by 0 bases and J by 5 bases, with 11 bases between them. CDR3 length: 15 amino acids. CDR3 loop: CASSEALAGDQPQHF. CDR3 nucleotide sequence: TGTGCCAGCAGTGAAGCGCTGGCAGGGGATCAGCCCCAGCATTTT.

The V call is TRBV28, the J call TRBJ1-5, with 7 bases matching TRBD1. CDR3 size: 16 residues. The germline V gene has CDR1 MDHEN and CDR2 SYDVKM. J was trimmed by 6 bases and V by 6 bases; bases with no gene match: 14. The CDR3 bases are TGTGCCAGCAGCCTACCATCAGGGGGTAGGGGTCAGCCCCAGCATTTT. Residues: CASSLPSGGRGQPQHF.

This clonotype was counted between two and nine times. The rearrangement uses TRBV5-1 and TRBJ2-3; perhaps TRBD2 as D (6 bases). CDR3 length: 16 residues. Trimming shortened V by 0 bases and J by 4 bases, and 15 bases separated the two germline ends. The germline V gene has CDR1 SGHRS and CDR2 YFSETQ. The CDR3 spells CASSLGSSVAPDTQYF. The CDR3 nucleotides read TGCGCCAGCAGCTTGGGATCTAGCGTCGCCCCAGATACGCAGTATTTT.

The CDR3 is CASSSTGTGQSPLHF. The CDR3 DNA is TGTGCCAGCAGCTCAACCGGGACAGGGCAATCACCCCTCCACTTT. This rearrangement joins TRBV5-4 to TRBJ1-6; 9 bases agree with TRBD1. CDR3 length: 15 residues. V dropped 3 bases and J dropped 10; count of bases not matched to a gene: 8. Germline V gene data show CDR1 as SGHNT and CDR2 as YYREEE (reference sequence). Filled out from reference TRBV5-4 and TRBJ1-6, the complete variable domain reads ETGVTQSPTHLIKTRGQQVTLRCSSQSGHNTVSWYQQALGQGPQFIFQYYREEENGRGNFPPRFSGLQFPNYSSELNVNALELDDSALYLCASSSTGTGQSPLHFGNGTRLTVT.

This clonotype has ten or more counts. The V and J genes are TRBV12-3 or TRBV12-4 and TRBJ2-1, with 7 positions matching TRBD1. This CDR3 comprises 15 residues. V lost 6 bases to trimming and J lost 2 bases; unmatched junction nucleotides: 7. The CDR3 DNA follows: TGTGCCAGCAGCTATGACAGGGTTGCCTACAATGAGCAGTTCTTC. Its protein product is CASSYDRVAYNEQFF.

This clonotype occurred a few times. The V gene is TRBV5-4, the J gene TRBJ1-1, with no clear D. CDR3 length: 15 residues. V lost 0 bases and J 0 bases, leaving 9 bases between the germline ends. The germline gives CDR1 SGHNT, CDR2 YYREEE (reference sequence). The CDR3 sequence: CASSLDAGMNTEAFF. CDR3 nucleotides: TGTGCCAGCAGCTTGGATGCGGGTATGAACACTGAAGCTTTCTTT.

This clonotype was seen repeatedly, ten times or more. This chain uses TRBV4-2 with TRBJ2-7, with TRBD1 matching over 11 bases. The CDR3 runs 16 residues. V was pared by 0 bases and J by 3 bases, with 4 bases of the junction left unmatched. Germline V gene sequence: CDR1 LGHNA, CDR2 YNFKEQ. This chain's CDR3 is CASSQDRGTGGYEQYF. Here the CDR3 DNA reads TGTGCCAGCAGCCAAGATAGGGGGACAGGGGGCTACGAGCAGTACTTC.

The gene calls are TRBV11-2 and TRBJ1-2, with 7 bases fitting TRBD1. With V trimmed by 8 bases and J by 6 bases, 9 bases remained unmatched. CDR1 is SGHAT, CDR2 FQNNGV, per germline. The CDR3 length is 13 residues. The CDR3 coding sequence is TGTGCCAGCTCGGGGGACAGTTTCAATGGCTACACCTTC. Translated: CASSGDSFNGYTF.

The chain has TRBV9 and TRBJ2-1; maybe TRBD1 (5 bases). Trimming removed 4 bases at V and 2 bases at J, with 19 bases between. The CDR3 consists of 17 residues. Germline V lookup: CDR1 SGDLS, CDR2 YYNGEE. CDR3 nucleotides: TGTGCCAGCAGCCCGAAAAGGGGTAGGATGCCCTACAATGAGCAGTTCTTC. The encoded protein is CASSPKRGRMPYNEQFF.

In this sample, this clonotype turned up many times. The CDR3 DNA follows: TGTGCCAGCAGCCCGTCAGGGTGGGACACTGAAGCTTTCTTT. This gives the protein CASSPSGWDTEAFF. The V and J genes are TRBV7-2 and TRBJ1-1; TRBD1 might be the D (5 bases). The V end was cut by 5 bases, the J end by 3 bases, with 13 bases between. The germline V gene encodes CDR1 SGHTA and CDR2 FQGNSA. The CDR3 consists of 14 residues.

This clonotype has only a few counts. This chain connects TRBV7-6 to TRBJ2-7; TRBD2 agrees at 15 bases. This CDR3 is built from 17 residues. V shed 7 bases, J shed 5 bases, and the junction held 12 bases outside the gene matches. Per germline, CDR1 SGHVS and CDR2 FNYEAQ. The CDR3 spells CASTPRVGLAGGNEQYF. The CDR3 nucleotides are TGTGCCAGCACTCCCCGAGTGGGACTAGCGGGGGGCAACGAGCAGTACTTC.

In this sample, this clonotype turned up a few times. The chain's CDR3 is CASSQASRAYEQYF. DNA for the CDR3: TGCGCCAGCAGCCAAGCCTCCAGGGCCTACGAGCAGTACTTC. This chain joins TRBV4-3 and TRBJ2-7, with a tentative D call TRBD1 (5 bases). The germline V gene encodes CDR1 LGHNA and CDR2 YSLEER. The CDR3 runs 14 residues. V shed 1 base and J shed 2 bases, with 9 bases lying between them.

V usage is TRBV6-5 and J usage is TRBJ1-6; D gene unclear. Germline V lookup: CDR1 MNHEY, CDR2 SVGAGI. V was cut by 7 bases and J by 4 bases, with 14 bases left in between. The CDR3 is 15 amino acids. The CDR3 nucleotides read TGTGCCAGCAACCCTCTGGGAGGTTATAATTCACCCCTCCACTTT. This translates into CASNPLGGYNSPLHF.

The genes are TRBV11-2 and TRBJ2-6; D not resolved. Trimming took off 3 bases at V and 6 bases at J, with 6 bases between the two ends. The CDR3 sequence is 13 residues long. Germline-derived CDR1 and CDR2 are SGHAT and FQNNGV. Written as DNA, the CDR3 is TGTGCCAGCAGCTTTTTACCGGCCAACGTCCTGACTTTC. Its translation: CASSFLPANVLTF.